The rows below give T cell receptor beta chains drawn from one sample of a study of cytomegalovirus exposure and HLA in healthy donors. Some clones are missing from TCRdb's copy, which holds only in-frame ones; the method was immunoSEQ multiplex PCR. The data hold 140,000 or so clones, with 75% to 90% observed a single time. The sample taken for sequencing was PBMCs. All receptors derive from a woman in her thirties in good health and CMV-seronegative. Both conserved end residues are part of each CDR3. D genes are given only for firm matches. Not all rows give a size; the values are once, few, many and, for expanded clones, a class.

-	TRBV9	-	13	TRBJ1-1	CASSATGDTEAFF	TGTGCCAGCAGCGCGACGGGAGACACTGAAGCTTTCTTT
-	TRBV28	TRBD2	13	TRBJ2-4	CASRISGGNIQYF	TGTGCCAGCAGAATCAGCGGGGGAAACATTCAGTACTTC
-	TRBV7-2	-	14	TRBJ1-2	CASSLVWEDYGYTF	TGTGCCAGCAGCTTAGTATGGGAGGACTATGGCTACACCTTC
-	TRBV19	TRBD1	13	TRBJ1-2	CAAGTGGNYGYTF	TGTGCCGCAGGGACAGGGGGCAACTATGGCTACACCTTC
-	TRBV6-1	TRBD1	15	TRBJ2-7	CASSPRTGATYEQYF	TGTGCCAGCAGTCCTAGGACAGGGGCCACCTACGAGCAGTACTTC
-	TRBV18	TRBD1	13	TRBJ2-7	CASSPGTGDEQYF	TGTGCCAGCTCCCCGGGGACAGGGGATGAGCAGTACTTC
-	TRBV5-1	TRBD1	14	TRBJ1-2	CASSFPGGDYGYTF	TGCGCCAGCAGCTTTCCAGGGGGCGACTATGGCTACACCTTC
-	TRBV9	TRBD2	14	TRBJ2-5	CASSAQRGGETQYF	TGTGCCAGCAGCGCCCAGCGGGGAGGCGAGACCCAGTACTTC
-	TRBV27	TRBD2	15	TRBJ2-1	CASSPGRASYNEQFF	TGTGCCAGCAGCCCGGGGAGGGCTTCCTACAATGAGCAGTTCTTC
few	TRBV6-1	TRBD1	14	TRBJ2-7	CASTPTGISYEQYF	TGTGCCAGCACCCCGACAGGGATATCCTACGAGCAGTACTTC
few	TRBV27	-	14	TRBJ1-1	CASSWGGVAFEAFF	TGTGCCAGCAGCTGGGGAGGGGTAGCGTTTGAAGCTTTCTTT
-	TRBV2	TRBD2	14	TRBJ2-7	CASRGLAGGGEQYF	TGTGCCAGCAGGGGACTAGCGGGAGGAGGAGAGCAGTACTTC
-	TRBV7-9	TRBD2	15	TRBJ2-5	CASSLILAGQETQYF	TGTGCCAGCAGCTTAATTCTAGCGGGGCAAGAGACCCAGTACTTC
-	TRBV6-4	-	13	TRBJ2-2	CASSDGDTGELFF	TGTGCCAGCAGTGACGGAGACACCGGGGAGCTGTTTTTT
few	TRBV2	TRBD1	14	TRBJ1-1	CASSGDRGQSEAFF	TGTGCCAGCAGCGGGGACAGGGGGCAGTCTGAAGCTTTCTTT
-	TRBV2	-	14	TRBJ2-6	CASRTGSGANVLTF	TGTGCCAGCAGGACCGGGTCTGGGGCCAACGTCCTGACTTTC
-	TRBV7-6	TRBD2	17	TRBJ2-1	CASSYSRSLAGSREQFF	TGTGCCAGCAGCTACTCGCGCTCCTTAGCGGGGTCTCGGGAGCAGTTCTTC
-	TRBV18	TRBD1	15	TRBJ2-1	CASSPTGGSYNEQFF	TGTGCCAGCTCCCCGACAGGGGGCTCCTACAATGAGCAGTTCTTC
-	TRBV5-6	-	13	TRBJ1-2	CASSLDRVIGYTF	TGTGCCAGCAGCTTGGACAGGGTAATTGGCTACACCTTC
few	TRBV4-3	-	14	TRBJ1-5	CASSQDSPIQPQHF	TGCGCCAGCAGCCAGGACAGCCCAATTCAGCCCCAGCATTTT
-	TRBV13	-	17	TRBJ1-2	CASSFLSEGRSGYGYTF	TGTGCCAGCAGCTTTCTATCGGAGGGACGAAGCGGGTATGGCTACACCTTC
-	TRBV6-6	-	13	TRBJ1-5	CASSNQEGQPQHF	TGTGCCAGCAGTAACCAAGAGGGCCAGCCCCAGCATTTT
-	TRBV18	-	13	TRBJ2-1	CASSEDWYNEQFF	TGTGCCAGCTCAGAGGACTGGTACAATGAGCAGTTCTTC
-	TRBV5-4	-	14	TRBJ2-2	CASGRTGGTGELFF	TGTGCCAGCGGGAGGACTGGGGGTACCGGGGAGCTGTTTTTT
-	TRBV5-5	-	14	TRBJ2-7	CASSSGADTYEQYF	TGTGCCAGCAGCTCTGGCGCCGACACCTACGAGCAGTACTTC
-	TRBV6-4	TRBD2	15	TRBJ2-1	CASSDSTGGINEQFF	TGTGCCAGCAGTGACTCAACGGGAGGCATTAATGAGCAGTTCTTC
few	TRBV2	-	18	TRBJ2-1	CASGVKDIRAPSYNEQFF	TGTGCCAGCGGGGTAAAGGACATCCGCGCCCCCTCCTACAATGAGCAGTTCTTC
-	TRBV7-9	-	14	TRBJ2-7	CASSLSRGPYEQYF	TGTGCCAGCAGCTTAAGCAGGGGCCCCTACGAGCAGTACTTC
-	TRBV10-3	TRBD2	15	TRBJ2-1	CAITQTSGSYNEQFF	TGTGCCATCACCCAGACTAGCGGTTCCTACAATGAGCAGTTCTTC
-	TRBV11-3	-	16	TRBJ1-1	CASSLDGREGRTEAFF	TGTGCCAGCAGCTTAGATGGTCGGGAGGGGCGGACTGAAGCTTTCTTT
-	TRBV28	TRBD1	14	TRBJ2-4	CASSLGQTVNIQYF	TGTGCCAGCAGTCTGGGACAGACCGTAAACATTCAGTACTTC
-	TRBV27	-	14	TRBJ1-6	CASRPRVNNSPLHF	TGTGCCAGCAGACCCAGGGTGAATAATTCACCCCTCCACTTT
-	TRBV27	-	15	TRBJ2-3	CASSHTVGVRDTQYF	TGTGCCAGCAGTCACACGGTCGGGGTTCGGGATACGCAGTATTTT
-	TRBV7-2	TRBD2	17	TRBJ2-3	CASSLVVLAGEADTQYF	TGTGCCAGCAGCTTAGTGGTGCTAGCGGGGGAAGCAGATACGCAGTATTTT
-	TRBV18	-	15	TRBJ2-7	CASSPGRSQRHEQYF	TGTGCCAGCTCACCTGGTCGGAGTCAACGCCACGAGCAGTACTTC